This TCR beta chain came from a study of blood T cell repertoires in COVID-19. Study-wide background: The cDNA or gDNA used as material had been derived from T cells, B-cell-depleted T cells, or PBMCs.

Germline V lookup: CDR1 SGHTA, CDR2 FQGNSA. Trimming at V came to 1 base and at J to 3 bases, leaving 9 bases not matched to a gene. The CDR3 length is 18 residues. TCRdb's copy holds only in-frame clones and misses some; the assay was immunoSEQ multiplex PCR. The sample records a few hundred thousand clones, roughly nine tenths being singletons. The chain recombines TRBV7-2 with TRBJ2-3, with TRBD1 matching over 11 bases. The clonotype was recovered from a young man who had recovered from COVID-19. What was sequenced was PBMCs or T cells enriched from blood (not recorded which). CDR3 residues: CASSLVAGQGAITDTQYF. The DNA of the CDR3 is TGTGCCAGCAGCTTAGTAGCTGGACAGGGGGCCATTACAGATACGCAGTATTTT.